This T cell receptor (beta chain) came from a study of T cell repertoires in cytomegalovirus infection. Study information: HLA-C-restricted CMV epitopes, recently identified, and well-studied HLA-B-restricted ones were used by the study. The study's findings and limits: Of the TCR beta families, the public ones yielded a cumulative frequency that identified carriers of CMV plus the relevant HLA. Predominance within the ex vivo response was attributable to HLA-C-restricted CMV-specific TCR beta clonotypes.

Comment on this clonotype: The antigen is unknown.

This CDR3 comprises 15 residues. Per germline, CDR1 SGHVS and CDR2 FNYEAQ. V trimming: 3 bases; J trimming: 7 bases; junction bases outside the gene matches: 5. One entry per CDR3 protein results from TCRdb running MiXCR on the reads. Seen here are approximately 1,000,000 distinct CDR3 sequences, 31% observed once, and the top ten hold roughly 13%. Sequenced here: cultured CD8+ T cells from PBMCs, sampled from culture after CMV antigen stimulation. This sequence joins TRBV7-6 and TRBJ2-1; 11 bases match TRBD1. The origin of this receptor is a human donor in good health (CMV status not recorded). Some clones in this sample may be carry-over from other donors' samples. This CDR3 reads CASSLGQGVENEQFF. The DNA for the CDR3 is TGTGCCAGCAGCTTGGGACAGGGGGTGGAGAATGAGCAGTTCTTC.